The 24 T cell receptor beta chains reported below all come from one sample, sequenced in a study of beta chain features in type 1 diabetes. Study-wide results and caveats: Significant though moderate, a shortening of TCRB CDR3s appeared in all four CD4+ subsets of Type 1 diabetes patients.

Every isolated RNA sample was fully reverse transcribed, so sequencing captured expressed TCRB transcripts. Produced via immunoSEQ multiplex PCR; TCRdb's table is partial and in-frame only. The data contain 300,000 to 400,000 clones, 13% of them singletons. Their target antigens are unknown. Sequenced: naive CD4+ T cells from blood. The source of these receptors is a woman aged 18-35 years with type 1 diabetes.

This clone has more than one count but fewer than ten. The chain joins TRBV7-7 to TRBJ2-3; 7 positions match TRBD1. V trimming: 5 bases; J trimming: 4 bases; junction bases outside the gene matches: 6. The CDR3 is 14 residues long. The V gene's germline CDR1 is SSHAT and CDR2 FNYEAQ (reference sequence). CDR3 protein: CASSQGTEADTQYF. The CDR3 region has the DNA TGTGCCAGCAGCCAGGGGACAGAAGCAGATACGCAGTATTTT.

The chain recombines TRBV7-9 with TRBJ2-7; D might be TRBD2 (5 bases). Trimming shortened V by 4 bases and J by 3 bases, and 16 bases separated the two germline ends. Germline V gene data show CDR1 as SEHNR and CDR2 as FQNEAQ (reference sequence). The CDR3 loop spans 15 amino acids. The CDR3 protein is CASSSQNRGHYEQYF. The CDR3 bases are TGTGCCAGCAGCTCCCAAAATCGGGGTCACTACGAGCAGTACTTC.

The chain combines TRBV9 with TRBJ2-3; tentative D call: TRBD2 (5 bases). V was trimmed by 2 bases and J by 6 bases, leaving 13 bases between them. Germline V CDR1 and CDR2: SGDLS, YYNGEE. The CDR3 length is 14 residues. CDR3 residues: CASSVSTSSDTQYF. In DNA, the CDR3 is TGTGCCAGCAGCGTCAGCACTAGTTCGGATACGCAGTATTTT.

The rearrangement links TRBV30 to TRBJ2-2; TRBD2 matches 8 bases. The CDR3 contains 15 residues. Germline CDR1 and CDR2: GTSNPN and SVGIG (reference sequence). V lost 1 base to trimming and J lost 4 bases; unmatched junction nucleotides: 5. CDR3 sequence (DNA): TGTGCCTGGAGTGAGTACAGCGGGAGCACCGGGGAGCTGTTTTTT. It codes for CAWSEYSGSTGELFF.

In its sample, this clone was seen a few times. This chain connects TRBV5-4 to TRBJ2-1, with a possible D match to TRBD2 (6 bases). Germline assignment: CDR1 SGHNT and CDR2 YYREEE (reference sequence). V lost 1 base and J lost 2, with 13 bases in between. CDR3 length: 16 residues. CDR3 amino acids: CASSLTRDWTYNEQFF. The CDR3 DNA reads as TGTGCCAGCAGCTTGACTAGGGACTGGACCTACAATGAGCAGTTCTTC.

CDR3 nucleotide sequence: TGTGCCAGCGGACAGGCGTATAGCAATCAGCCCCAGCATTTT. Translation: CASGQAYSNQPQHF. J is TRBJ1-5 and V is TRBV28; 7 nucleotides agree with TRBD1. V dropped 8 bases and J dropped 0; count of bases not matched to a gene: 4. In germline, CDR1 is MDHEN, CDR2 SYDVKM. The CDR3 loop spans 14 amino acids.

This clone was counted between two and nine times. This chain uses TRBV5-1 with TRBJ2-3; 11 positions match TRBD2. Germline CDR1 is SGHRS and CDR2 is YFSETQ. The CDR3 contains 15 residues. After removal of 0 bases from V and 6 bases from J, the junction contained 3 bases not matched to a gene. CDR3 nucleotides: TGCGCCAGCAGCTTGGAGGGACTAGCGGTGGATACGCAGTATTTT. Translation gives CASSLEGLAVDTQYF.

This clone appeared a few times. Other DNA variants within this sample encode the same CDR3. The chain recombines TRBV5-1 with TRBJ1-2, with TRBD1 matching over 7 bases. The CDR3 consists of 13 residues. V dropped 4 bases and J dropped 3; count of bases not matched to a gene: 3. Germline values: CDR1 SGHRS, CDR2 YFSETQ. The DNA for the CDR3 is TGCGCCAGCAGCCCAGGACAGGACTATGGCTACACCTTC. Translated, it gives CASSPGQDYGYTF.

The chain has TRBV5-4 and TRBJ2-3; D possibly corresponds to TRBD1 (6 bases). Germline V gene sequence: CDR1 SGHNT, CDR2 YYREEE (reference sequence). V was cut by 1 base and J by 3 bases, with 12 bases left in between. CDR3 length: 15 residues. Here the CDR3 reads CASSLSGGPTDTQYF. CDR3 bases: TGTGCCAGCAGCTTGAGTGGGGGCCCTACAGATACGCAGTATTTT.

This chain uses TRBV18 with TRBJ1-4; maybe TRBD1 (5 bases). Germline assignment: CDR1 KGHSH and CDR2 LQKENI. V was trimmed by 4 bases and J by 3 bases, leaving 9 bases between them. The CDR3 is 14 residues long. The CDR3 coding sequence is TGTGCCAGCTCACTACAGGCGGCTAATGAAAAACTGTTTTTT. Encoded protein: CASSLQAANEKLFF.

This clone has just a few counts. The V call is TRBV30, the J call TRBJ2-3; TRBD2 might be the D (5 bases). The CDR3 totals 12 residues. Germline V CDR1 and CDR2: GTSNPN, SVGIG (reference sequence). Trimming shortened V by 4 bases and J by 6 bases, and 11 bases separated the two germline ends. The CDR3 sequence: CAWNPGSDTQYF. The CDR3 DNA reads TGTGCCTGGAATCCGGGAAGTGATACGCAGTATTTT.

There are a few counts of this clone. This chain connects TRBV10-2 to TRBJ2-5; TRBD2 matches 13 bases. Germline V gene data show CDR1 as WSHSY and CDR2 as SAAADI. The CDR3 length is 15 residues. With 6 bases clipped from V and 5 bases from J, the junction kept 6 bases outside the gene matches. The CDR3 nucleotides are TGCGCCAGCAGCGGGACTAGCGGGATGATGGAGACCCAGTACTTC. It specifies CASSGTSGMMETQYF.

This clone was observed many times. The V call is TRBV4-3, the J call TRBJ2-3; maybe TRBD1 (5 bases). The CDR3 is made up of 13 amino acids. CDR1 LGHNA and CDR2 YSLEER come from the germline V gene. Trimming shortened V by 0 bases and J by 14 bases, and 15 bases separated the two germline ends. CDR3 nucleotide sequence: TGCGCCAGCAGCCAAGAGCGGACACGTCGGCTGTATTTT. This translates into CASSQERTRRLYF.

This clone came up a few times. The V call is TRBV21-1, the J call TRBJ2-1; TRBD2 is the table's D call, not checked against the DNA. TRBV21-1 is tagged as a pseudogene. The CDR3 runs 16 residues. CDR3 in DNA: TGTGCCAGCAGCAAAGGGAAGCGGGAGCCCTACAATGAGCAGTTCTTC. It yields the protein CASSKGKREPYNEQFF.

The chain joins TRBV29-1 to TRBJ2-1; unclear D gene. Germline-derived CDR1 and CDR2 are SQVTM and ANQGSEA. V lost 4 bases to trimming and J lost 0 bases, with 16 bases between them. The CDR3 extends over 16 amino acids. The CDR3 DNA reads TGCAGCGTTGTCCAGATCCGGGTGAGCTCCTACAATGAGCAGTTCTTC. Protein: CSVVQIRVSSYNEQFF.

This clone was observed a handful of times. The chain joins TRBV5-1 to TRBJ2-1; 9 bases line up with TRBD2. Unmatched junction bases numbered 5, after V lost 0 bases and J lost 4 bases. The CDR3 covers 16 residues. The germline gives CDR1 SGHRS, CDR2 YFSETQ. The CDR3 protein is CASSLEGSGRYNEQFF. Written as DNA, the CDR3 is TGCGCCAGCAGCTTGGAGGGTAGCGGGAGATACAATGAGCAGTTCTTC.

The chain combines TRBV11-2 with TRBJ2-7; 13 bases are a match to TRBD2. The CDR3 has 15 amino acids. V lost 2 bases, J lost 4 bases, and 2 bases stayed unmatched. Germline CDR1 is SGHAT and CDR2 is FQNNGV. The CDR3 DNA reads as TGTGCCAGCAGCTTACAACTAGCGGGAGGGTACGAGCAGTACGTC. Translated, it gives CASSLQLAGGYEQYV.

This clone was counted a few times. J is TRBJ1-2 and V is TRBV5-1; 7 nucleotides agree with TRBD1. The trim removed 2 bases at V and 4 bases at J, leaving 8 bases unmatched. Per the germline V gene, CDR1 is SGHRS and CDR2 is YFSETQ. The CDR3 sequence is 15 residues long. The CDR3 reads CASSLTGERGYGYTF. CDR3 bases: TGCGCCAGCAGCTTAACAGGGGAACGCGGCTATGGCTACACCTTC. The complete variable domain, with remaining parts taken from reference TRBV5-1 and TRBJ1-2, reads KAGVTQTPRYLIKTRGQQVTLSCSPISGHRSVSWYQQTPGQGLQFLFEYFSETQRNKGNFPGRFSGRQFSNSRSEMNVSTLELGDSALYLCASSLTGERGYGYTFGSGTRLTVV.

The chain has TRBV29-1 and TRBJ1-1, with 7 bases that match TRBD1. Germline loops: CDR1 SQVTM, CDR2 ANQGSEA. The CDR3 runs to 13 residues. V dropped 7 bases and J dropped 4; count of bases not matched to a gene: 9. This CDR3 is CSALDRDATEAFF. CDR3 sequence (DNA): TGCAGCGCCTTAGACAGGGATGCCACTGAAGCTTTCTTT.

This chain connects TRBV6-5 to TRBJ2-7; possibly TRBD2 for D (5 bases). From germline, CDR1 is MNHEY and CDR2 SVGAGI. The V and J ends lost 6 bases and 4 bases respectively, with 13 bases between them. This CDR3 is 13 amino acids long. CDR3 sequence: CASSPTGSYEQYF. The CDR3 coding sequence is TGTGCCAGCAGCCCAACGGGATCTTACGAGCAGTACTTC.

The rearrangement links TRBV29-1 to TRBJ2-2; tentative D call: TRBD2 (5 bases). The CDR3 covers 14 residues. Germline V gene data show CDR1 as SQVTM and CDR2 as ANQGSEA. Between the trimmed V and J ends, which lost 6 bases and 3 bases, there was a span of 14 bases. The CDR3 protein is CSVMDSSHTGELFF. The CDR3 DNA follows: TGCAGCGTAATGGACTCAAGCCACACCGGGGAGCTGTTTTTT.

The rearrangement uses TRBV15 and TRBJ2-3, with TRBD2 as a possible D gene (5 bases). Trimming took off 1 base at V and 4 bases at J, with 15 bases between the two ends. The CDR3 covers 16 residues. CDR1 and CDR2 from the germline V gene are LNHNV and YYDKDF (reference sequence). The CDR3 protein is CATSRGGSRVPDTQYF. CDR3 DNA sequence: TGTGCCACCAGCAGAGGTGGTTCGCGGGTCCCAGATACGCAGTATTTT.

This chain joins TRBV6-1 and TRBJ1-2; D gene unclear. This CDR3 is 13 amino acids long. Trimming stripped 8 bases from V and 3 bases from J, with 13 bases between. Germline-derived CDR1 and CDR2 are MNHNS and SASEGT. The CDR3 loop reads CASAGGQDYGYTF. The CDR3 DNA follows: TGTGCCAGCGCGGGTGGGCAGGACTATGGCTACACCTTC.

There are a few counts of this clone. The chain joins TRBV11-2 to TRBJ2-2; 7 bases align to TRBD2. Per germline, CDR1 SGHAT and CDR2 FQNNGV. This CDR3 comprises 14 residues. The V and J ends lost 5 bases and 0 bases, in that order; junction bases with no gene match: 0. The CDR3 protein is CASSGLANTGELFF. The DNA for the CDR3 is TGTGCCAGCAGCGGACTAGCGAACACCGGGGAGCTGTTTTTT.